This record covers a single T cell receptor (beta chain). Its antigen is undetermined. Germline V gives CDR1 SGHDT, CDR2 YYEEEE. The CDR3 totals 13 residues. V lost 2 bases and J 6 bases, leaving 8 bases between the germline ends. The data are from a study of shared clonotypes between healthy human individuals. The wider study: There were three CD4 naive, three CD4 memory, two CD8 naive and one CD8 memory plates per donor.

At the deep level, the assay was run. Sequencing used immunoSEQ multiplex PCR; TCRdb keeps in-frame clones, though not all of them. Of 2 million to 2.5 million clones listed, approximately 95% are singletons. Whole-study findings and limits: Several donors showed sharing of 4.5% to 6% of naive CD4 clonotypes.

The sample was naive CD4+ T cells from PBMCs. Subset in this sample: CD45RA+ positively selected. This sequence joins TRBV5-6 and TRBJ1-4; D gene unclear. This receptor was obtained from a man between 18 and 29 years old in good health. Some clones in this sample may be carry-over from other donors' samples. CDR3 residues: CASSLGFDEKLFF. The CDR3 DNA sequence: TGTGCCAGCAGCTTAGGATTCGATGAAAAACTGTTTTTT.